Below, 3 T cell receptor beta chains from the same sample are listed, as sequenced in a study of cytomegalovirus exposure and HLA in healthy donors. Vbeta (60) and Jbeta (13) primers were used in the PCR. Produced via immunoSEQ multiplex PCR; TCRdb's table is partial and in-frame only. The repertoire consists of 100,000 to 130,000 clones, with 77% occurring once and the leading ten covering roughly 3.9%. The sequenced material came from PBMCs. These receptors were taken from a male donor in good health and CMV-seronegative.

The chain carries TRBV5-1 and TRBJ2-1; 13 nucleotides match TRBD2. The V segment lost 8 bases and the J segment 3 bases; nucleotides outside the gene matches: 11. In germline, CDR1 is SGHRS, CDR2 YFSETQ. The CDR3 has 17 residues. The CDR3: CASRPGLAGPFYNEQFF. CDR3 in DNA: TGCGCCAGTAGACCGGGACTAGCGGGACCCTTCTACAATGAGCAGTTCTTC.

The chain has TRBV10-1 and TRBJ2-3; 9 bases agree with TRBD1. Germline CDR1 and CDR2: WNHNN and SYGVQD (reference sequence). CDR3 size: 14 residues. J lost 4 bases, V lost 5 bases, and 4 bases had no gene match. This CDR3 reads CASSRDRASDTQYF. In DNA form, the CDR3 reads TGCGCCAGCAGTAGGGACAGGGCGTCAGATACGCAGTATTTT.

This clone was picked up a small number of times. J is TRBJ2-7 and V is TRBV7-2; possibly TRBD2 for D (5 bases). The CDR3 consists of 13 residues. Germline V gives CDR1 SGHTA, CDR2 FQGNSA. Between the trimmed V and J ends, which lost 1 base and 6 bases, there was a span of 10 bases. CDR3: CASSLVTISEQYF. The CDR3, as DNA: TGTGCCAGCAGCTTAGTGACTATTTCCGAGCAGTACTTC.